The 10 T cell receptor beta chains given below trace back to one sample, sequenced in a study of T cells after yellow fever vaccination. TCRdb re-called the 5' RACE reads with MiXCR, one entry per CDR3 protein. The sample has about 300,000 distinct CDR3 sequences; around 7.3% are singletons. Sequenced material: PBMCs, taken roughly 46 days after the first yellow fever vaccination. These receptors were obtained from a man younger than 30 who received the YFV17D yellow fever vaccine.

This clonotype was seen more than once but under ten times. The V and J genes are TRBV6-2 or TRBV6-3 and TRBJ2-5, with D uncertain. Germline V CDR1 and CDR2: MNHEY, SVGEGT. This CDR3 is built from 15 residues. Trimming took off 7 bases at V and 4 bases at J, with 19 bases between the two ends. CDR3 coding DNA: TGTGCCAGCACCCTGGGCCATACCGGCCCAGAGACCCAGTACTTC. Protein sequence: CASTLGHTGPETQYF.

The chain combines TRBV4-2 with TRBJ1-6, with 7 bases lining up with TRBD1. Germline V gives CDR1 LGHNA, CDR2 YNFKEQ. V lost 0 bases to trimming and J lost 4 bases; unmatched junction nucleotides: 9. The CDR3 has 18 residues. CDR3 residues: CASSQEGGRGTYNSPLHF. The CDR3, as DNA: TGTGCCAGCAGCCAAGAAGGGGGCAGGGGGACGTATAATTCACCCCTCCACTTT.

The chain uses TRBV6-1 and TRBJ1-1; D not certain. The germline V gene has CDR1 MNHNS and CDR2 SASEGT. The ends were cut back, 3 bases at V and 8 bases at J, with 13 bases in the middle. This CDR3 region has 13 residues. The CDR3 DNA reads TGTGCCAGCAGTGACAGAGACCGAGGGGAAGCTTTCTTT. This sequence encodes CASSDRDRGEAFF.

V usage is TRBV2 and J usage is TRBJ1-1, with D unresolved. Germline CDR1 is SNHLY and CDR2 is FYNNEI. This CDR3 has 13 amino acids. Between the trimmed V and J ends, which lost 7 bases and 3 bases, there was a span of 12 bases. The chain's CDR3 is CASNVRLDTEAFF. The CDR3 region has the DNA TGTGCCAGCAATGTGCGGTTGGACACTGAAGCTTTCTTT.

There are many counts of this clonotype. This rearrangement joins TRBV28 to TRBJ2-1, with 7 nucleotides matching TRBD2. Losses at the gene ends were 1 base for V and 9 bases for J; bases not matched to a gene: 9. Germline V lookup: CDR1 MDHEN, CDR2 SYDVKM. CDR3 length equals 15 residues. This CDR3 is CASSLFAGVVPEQFF. The CDR3 DNA reads TGTGCCAGCAGTTTATTTGCGGGGGTAGTCCCTGAGCAGTTCTTC.

Remarks on this clonotype: At one boundary the junction diverges from the germline segment, which might be a read error. V and J are TRBV12-3 or TRBV12-4 and TRBJ2-7, with unresolved D. This CDR3 is built from 13 residues. CDR3 region: CASSFVTSYEPYF. CDR3 nucleotide sequence: TGTGCCAGCAGTTTTGTCACCTCCTACGAGCCGTACTTC.

This clonotype has more than one count but fewer than ten. V is TRBV10-3 and J is TRBJ2-7, with D perhaps matching TRBD1 (6 bases). Germline V CDR1 and CDR2: ENHRY, SYGVKD. The CDR3 totals 13 residues. V lost 6 bases to trimming and J lost 0 bases, with 9 bases between them. The CDR3 sequence: CAIRDSSSYEQYF. CDR3 bases: TGTGCCATCAGGGACAGCAGCTCCTACGAGCAGTACTTC.

The V gene is TRBV5-1, the J gene TRBJ2-1, with 8 bases lining up with TRBD2. V shed 0 bases and J 6 bases; nucleotides not matched to a gene: 5. Germline V lookup: CDR1 SGHRS, CDR2 YFSETQ. This CDR3 has 15 residues. DNA of the CDR3: TGCGCCAGCAGCTTGGCCGCGGGGGGCCCCAATGAGCAGTTCTTC. It yields the protein CASSLAAGGPNEQFF.

The rearrangement links TRBV7-3 to TRBJ2-1; TRBD2 agrees at 9 bases. Germline V lookup: CDR1 SGHTA, CDR2 FQGTGA. V shed 6 bases, J shed 8 bases, and the junction held 8 bases outside the gene matches. This CDR3 comprises 14 residues. CDR3 loop: CASSSGGGVYEQFF. CDR3 coding DNA: TGTGCCAGCAGTTCCGGCGGGGGGGTCTATGAGCAGTTCTTC.

This clonotype was observed many times. The gene calls are TRBV5-1 and TRBJ2-2; TRBD2 is a possible D gene (5 bases). This CDR3 region has 14 residues. Trimming removed 1 base at V and 5 bases at J, with 9 bases between. Germline V gene sequence: CDR1 SGHRS, CDR2 YFSETQ. The CDR3 region is CASSLIPGTGELFF. CDR3 nucleotide sequence: TGCGCCAGCAGCTTGATTCCGGGAACCGGGGAGCTGTTTTTT.